This is a list of T cell receptor beta chains from one sample in a study of T cell responses to AZD1222 COVID-19 vaccine. Here immunoSEQ multiplex PCR was the method, and the copy in TCRdb shows in-frame clones only, minus some. The data contain about 130,000 clones, around 90% of them singletons. Sequencing was performed on peripheral blood, taken on day 0 of AZD1222 vaccination. Source of these receptors: an adult in good health. CDR3s include the opening cysteine and the closing phenylalanine or tryptophan. Each record gives: D gene, V gene, CDR3 length, clone size, J gene, CDR3 DNA, CDR3 protein. The D gene is left open where the match is weak. Clone size appears in some rows only: once, few, many, or a class for an expanded clone.

d_call: TRBD1
v_call: TRBV7-9
cdr3_length: 18
clone_size: few
j_call: TRBJ1-2
cdr3_nt: TGTGCCAGCAGCTCGGTCCGGGACAGGTTTCTGTCTAACTATGGCTACACCTTC
cdr3_aa: CASSSVRDRFLSNYGYTF

d_call: NA
v_call: TRBV5-1
cdr3_length: 12
clone_size: NA
j_call: TRBJ2-3
cdr3_nt: TGCGCCAGCAGCTTGGCGTCAGATACGCAGTATTTT
cdr3_aa: CASSLASDTQYF

d_call: NA
v_call: TRBV9
cdr3_length: 12
clone_size: NA
j_call: TRBJ2-5
cdr3_nt: TGTGCCAGCAGCGCGTCTGGGGAGACCCAGTACTTC
cdr3_aa: CASSASGETQYF

d_call: NA
v_call: TRBV7-8
cdr3_length: 14
clone_size: once
j_call: TRBJ1-4
cdr3_nt: TGTGCCAGCAGCCCGGACAGTAACAATGAAAAACTGTTTTTT
cdr3_aa: CASSPDSNNEKLFF

d_call: TRBD1
v_call: TRBV19
cdr3_length: 14
clone_size: NA
j_call: TRBJ1-5
cdr3_nt: TGTGCCAGTAGTATCAGACAGGGGGATCAGCCCCAGCATTTT
cdr3_aa: CASSIRQGDQPQHF

d_call: TRBD1
v_call: TRBV4-1
cdr3_length: 16
clone_size: NA
j_call: TRBJ2-7
cdr3_nt: TGCGCCAGCAGCCAGGCTGGACAGGGGAGCTCCTACGAGCAGTACTTC
cdr3_aa: CASSQAGQGSSYEQYF

d_call: NA
v_call: TRBV28
cdr3_length: 11
clone_size: once
j_call: TRBJ2-7
cdr3_nt: TGTGCCAGCAGCCTCCCCGACGAGCAGTACTTC
cdr3_aa: CASSLPDEQYF

d_call: TRBD1
v_call: TRBV28
cdr3_length: 15
clone_size: NA
j_call: TRBJ1-1
cdr3_nt: TGTGCCAGCAGTTTGGGGGACAGGGGAGGGACTGAAGCTTTCTTT
cdr3_aa: CASSLGDRGGTEAFF

d_call: TRBD2
v_call: TRBV28
cdr3_length: 14
clone_size: NA
j_call: TRBJ2-5
cdr3_nt: TGTGCCAGCAGTTTAGCGGGGGGTACAGAGACCCAGTACTTC
cdr3_aa: CASSLAGGTETQYF

d_call: NA
v_call: TRBV28
cdr3_length: 14
clone_size: NA
j_call: TRBJ1-3
cdr3_nt: TGTGCCAGCACCTTCCCGGGGGAGGGGAACACCATATATTTT
cdr3_aa: CASTFPGEGNTIYF

d_call: NA
v_call: TRBV15
cdr3_length: 14
clone_size: NA
j_call: TRBJ1-3
cdr3_nt: TGTGCCACCAGCCGTACAGGAGGTGGAAACACCATATATTTT
cdr3_aa: CATSRTGGGNTIYF

d_call: NA
v_call: TRBV18
cdr3_length: 16
clone_size: NA
j_call: TRBJ1-5
cdr3_nt: TGTGCCAGCTCACTTTCCACAGGGAATAGCAATCAGCCCCAGCATTTT
cdr3_aa: CASSLSTGNSNQPQHF

d_call: TRBD1
v_call: TRBV5-4
cdr3_length: 16
clone_size: once
j_call: TRBJ1-2
cdr3_nt: TGTGCCAGCAGCCCCGCGGCGAGGGGGCAGGGCTATGGCTACACCTTC
cdr3_aa: CASSPAARGQGYGYTF

d_call: NA
v_call: TRBV6-5
cdr3_length: 15
clone_size: NA
j_call: TRBJ1-5
cdr3_nt: TGTGCCAGCAGCCCACCGGGGGGTGGCAATCAGCCCCAGCATTTT
cdr3_aa: CASSPPGGGNQPQHF

d_call: NA
v_call: TRBV4-3
cdr3_length: 15
clone_size: NA
j_call: TRBJ2-3
cdr3_nt: TGCGCCAGCAGCCAAGAAGGAGCTTTTTCAGATACGCAGTATTTT
cdr3_aa: CASSQEGAFSDTQYF

d_call: NA
v_call: TRBV7-2
cdr3_length: 13
clone_size: NA
j_call: TRBJ2-1
cdr3_nt: TGTGCCAGCAGCACACAGGGACCGAATGAGCAGTTCTTC
cdr3_aa: CASSTQGPNEQFF

d_call: TRBD2
v_call: TRBV24-1
cdr3_length: 13
clone_size: NA
j_call: TRBJ2-1
cdr3_nt: TGTGCCACCACCTCCGGGGGGGGTAATGAGCAGTTCTTC
cdr3_aa: CATTSGGGNEQFF

d_call: NA
v_call: TRBV7-2
cdr3_length: 14
clone_size: NA
j_call: TRBJ1-1
cdr3_nt: TGTGCCAGCAGCACCCCTGGCATGAACACTGAAGCTTTCTTT
cdr3_aa: CASSTPGMNTEAFF

d_call: NA
v_call: TRBV4-3
cdr3_length: 17
clone_size: NA
j_call: TRBJ1-2
cdr3_nt: TGCGCCAGCAGCCAAGATCTGGCAGGGGCTTTGGGTTATGGCTACACCTTC
cdr3_aa: CASSQDLAGALGYGYTF

d_call: NA
v_call: TRBV12-3/TRBV12-4
cdr3_length: 12
clone_size: NA
j_call: TRBJ1-5
cdr3_nt: TGTGCCAGCAGTTCCCCGGGCAGCCCCCAGCATTTT
cdr3_aa: CASSSPGSPQHF

d_call: NA
v_call: TRBV28
cdr3_length: 13
clone_size: NA
j_call: TRBJ1-1
cdr3_nt: TGTGCCAGCAGTTTATTCCGAGCAGCCGAAGCTTTCTTT
cdr3_aa: CASSLFRAAEAFF

d_call: NA
v_call: TRBV7-2
cdr3_length: 18
clone_size: NA
j_call: TRBJ1-6
cdr3_nt: TGTGCCAGCAGCCCGGGCCTGGGGCGCAGGGCCGCGGATTCACCCCTCCACTTT
cdr3_aa: CASSPGLGRRAADSPLHF

d_call: TRBD1
v_call: TRBV6-5
cdr3_length: 15
clone_size: NA
j_call: TRBJ2-7
cdr3_nt: TGTGCCAGCAGTTGGACAGGTGGGAGCTCCTACGAGCAGTACTTC
cdr3_aa: CASSWTGGSSYEQYF

d_call: NA
v_call: TRBV7-2
cdr3_length: 14
clone_size: NA
j_call: TRBJ2-3
cdr3_nt: TGTGCCAGCAGCTTAGCAGTGCAGGGAGATACGCAGTATTTT
cdr3_aa: CASSLAVQGDTQYF

d_call: NA
v_call: TRBV14
cdr3_length: 16
clone_size: NA
j_call: TRBJ2-1
cdr3_nt: TGTGCCAGCAGCCAAGATCTAGTGAAGAAACGCGGTGAGCAGTTCTTC
cdr3_aa: CASSQDLVKKRGEQFF

d_call: NA
v_call: TRBV9
cdr3_length: 17
clone_size: NA
j_call: TRBJ2-1
cdr3_nt: TGTGCCAGCAGCGTTCCCCCTGCCGACGTGATGGTCGATGAGCAGTTCTTC
cdr3_aa: CASSVPPADVMVDEQFF

d_call: NA
v_call: TRBV4-2
cdr3_length: 15
clone_size: NA
j_call: TRBJ2-1
cdr3_nt: TGTGCCAGCAGCCAAGAGGGGAGGTCCCCCCATGAGCAGTTCTTC
cdr3_aa: CASSQEGRSPHEQFF

d_call: TRBD2
v_call: TRBV3-1/TRBV3-2
cdr3_length: 14
clone_size: NA
j_call: TRBJ2-7
cdr3_nt: TGTGCCAGCAGCCAAAGCGGGGGAGGAAGCGAGCAGTACTTC
cdr3_aa: CASSQSGGGSEQYF

d_call: NA
v_call: TRBV6-5
cdr3_length: 16
clone_size: NA
j_call: TRBJ1-6
cdr3_nt: TGTGCCAGCAGTTACTCGGACAGCTCCTATAATTCACCCCTCCACTTT
cdr3_aa: CASSYSDSSYNSPLHF

d_call: NA
v_call: TRBV2
cdr3_length: 17
clone_size: NA
j_call: TRBJ2-7
cdr3_nt: TGTGCCAGCAGTGACTCCCGCCTGGACGGGGCCCACTACGAGCAGTACTTC
cdr3_aa: CASSDSRLDGAHYEQYF

d_call: TRBD2
v_call: TRBV27
cdr3_length: 15
clone_size: NA
j_call: TRBJ2-5
cdr3_nt: TGTGCCAGCAGTTTATTTACTAGCGGGGGTGAGACCCAGTACTTC
cdr3_aa: CASSLFTSGGETQYF

d_call: TRBD1
v_call: TRBV7-9
cdr3_length: 15
clone_size: NA
j_call: TRBJ2-5
cdr3_nt: TGTGCCAGCAGCTTAGAGGGACAGGCTGGAGAGACCCAGTACTTC
cdr3_aa: CASSLEGQAGETQYF

d_call: NA
v_call: TRBV9
cdr3_length: 16
clone_size: NA
j_call: TRBJ1-3
cdr3_nt: TGTGCCAGCAGCGTAAGCCCTCCGGGGGGAGGAAACACCATATATTTT
cdr3_aa: CASSVSPPGGGNTIYF

d_call: NA
v_call: TRBV18
cdr3_length: 14
clone_size: NA
j_call: TRBJ1-1
cdr3_nt: TGTGCCAGCTCACCGCAGGGTAGCGGGACTGAAGCTTTCTTT
cdr3_aa: CASSPQGSGTEAFF

d_call: NA
v_call: TRBV19
cdr3_length: 15
clone_size: NA
j_call: TRBJ1-4
cdr3_nt: TGTGCCAGTAGTACACAGGGCCCAACTAATGAAAAACTGTTTTTT
cdr3_aa: CASSTQGPTNEKLFF

d_call: NA
v_call: TRBV6-2/TRBV6-3
cdr3_length: 15
clone_size: NA
j_call: TRBJ2-1
cdr3_nt: TGTGCCAGCAGTTACAAGGGATATCTTTACAATGAGCAGTTCTTC
cdr3_aa: CASSYKGYLYNEQFF

d_call: TRBD2
v_call: TRBV5-1
cdr3_length: 15
clone_size: NA
j_call: TRBJ2-1
cdr3_nt: TGCGCCAGCAGCTCTAGTAGCGGGGGGTACAATGAGCAGTTCTTC
cdr3_aa: CASSSSSGGYNEQFF

d_call: NA
v_call: TRBV5-4
cdr3_length: 15
clone_size: NA
j_call: TRBJ1-2
cdr3_nt: TGTGCCAGCAGCTTGGCAGGGGCGCGTAACTATGGCTACACCTTC
cdr3_aa: CASSLAGARNYGYTF

d_call: NA
v_call: TRBV11-3
cdr3_length: 14
clone_size: NA
j_call: TRBJ1-1
cdr3_nt: TGTGCCAGCAGCTTATCCGGCCCAAACACTGAAGCTTTCTTT
cdr3_aa: CASSLSGPNTEAFF

d_call: NA
v_call: TRBV11-2
cdr3_length: 16
clone_size: NA
j_call: TRBJ2-7
cdr3_nt: TGTGCCAGCAGCTTAGAAGGGGGGCCTCGAAGCTACGAGCAGTACTTC
cdr3_aa: CASSLEGGPRSYEQYF

d_call: NA
v_call: TRBV28
cdr3_length: 12
clone_size: NA
j_call: TRBJ2-7
cdr3_nt: TGTGCCAGCAGCACAGGGTTCTACGAGCAGTACTTC
cdr3_aa: CASSTGFYEQYF

d_call: TRBD1
v_call: TRBV11-1
cdr3_length: 16
clone_size: few
j_call: TRBJ1-1
cdr3_nt: TGTGCCAGCAGGAGGCAGGGGAGCAGGGGGAAGCCTGAAGCTTTCTTT
cdr3_aa: CASRRQGSRGKPEAFF

d_call: TRBD1
v_call: TRBV10-3
cdr3_length: 16
clone_size: NA
j_call: TRBJ2-5
cdr3_nt: TGTGCCACCAATTCACACCGGGGACAGGGACAAGAGACCCAGTACTTC
cdr3_aa: CATNSHRGQGQETQYF

d_call: TRBD1
v_call: TRBV6-6
cdr3_length: 15
clone_size: NA
j_call: TRBJ1-2
cdr3_nt: TGTGCCAGCAGTTCCACGGACAGGGGTTGGTATGGCTACACCTTC
cdr3_aa: CASSSTDRGWYGYTF

d_call: NA
v_call: TRBV4-2
cdr3_length: 13
clone_size: few
j_call: TRBJ1-2
cdr3_nt: TGTGCCAGCAGTCCCTCCTTAAACTATGGCTACACCTTC
cdr3_aa: CASSPSLNYGYTF

d_call: NA
v_call: TRBV25-1
cdr3_length: 14
clone_size: NA
j_call: TRBJ1-1
cdr3_nt: TGTGCCAGCACCCAGGGAGGGGTGAACACTGAAGCTTTCTTT
cdr3_aa: CASTQGGVNTEAFF

d_call: NA
v_call: TRBV5-5
cdr3_length: 14
clone_size: NA
j_call: TRBJ2-3
cdr3_nt: TGTGCCAGCAGCCTATCAGGATTCACAGATACGCAGTATTTT
cdr3_aa: CASSLSGFTDTQYF

d_call: TRBD1
v_call: TRBV6-2/TRBV6-3
cdr3_length: 15
clone_size: NA
j_call: TRBJ2-3
cdr3_nt: TGTGCCAGCAGTTTTCGGACAGGGGGCACAGATACGCAGTATTTT
cdr3_aa: CASSFRTGGTDTQYF

d_call: NA
v_call: TRBV28
cdr3_length: 16
clone_size: NA
j_call: TRBJ1-5
cdr3_nt: TGTGCCAGCACTACGGGGGGGGTTTTTAGCAATCAGCCCCAGCATTTT
cdr3_aa: CASTTGGVFSNQPQHF

d_call: NA
v_call: TRBV6-5
cdr3_length: 14
clone_size: NA
j_call: TRBJ1-2
cdr3_nt: TGTGCCAGCAGGAGCACAGGGAAATCCTATGGCTACACCTTC
cdr3_aa: CASRSTGKSYGYTF

d_call: TRBD1
v_call: TRBV4-1
cdr3_length: 16
clone_size: NA
j_call: TRBJ2-7
cdr3_nt: TGCGCCAGCAGCTGGCTTGGGACAGCGAGCTCCTACGAGCAGTACTTC
cdr3_aa: CASSWLGTASSYEQYF

d_call: TRBD1
v_call: TRBV30
cdr3_length: 15
clone_size: NA
j_call: TRBJ1-4
cdr3_nt: TGTGCCTGGAGAGCTAGACAGGGGGCGGGAGAAAAACTGTTTTTT
cdr3_aa: CAWRARQGAGEKLFF

d_call: NA
v_call: TRBV30
cdr3_length: 12
clone_size: NA
j_call: TRBJ2-5
cdr3_nt: TGTGCCTGGAGGTCCAGGACGGAGACCCAGTACTTC
cdr3_aa: CAWRSRTETQYF

d_call: NA
v_call: TRBV3-1/TRBV3-2
cdr3_length: 12
clone_size: NA
j_call: TRBJ2-1
cdr3_nt: TGTGCCAGCAGCCATTCCTACAATGAGCAGTTCTTC
cdr3_aa: CASSHSYNEQFF

d_call: TRBD1
v_call: TRBV19
cdr3_length: 15
clone_size: NA
j_call: TRBJ2-7
cdr3_nt: TGTGCCAGTAGGGACCAGACAGGGAGCTCCTACGAGCAGTACTTC
cdr3_aa: CASRDQTGSSYEQYF

d_call: NA
v_call: TRBV7-9
cdr3_length: 13
clone_size: NA
j_call: TRBJ1-1
cdr3_nt: TGTGCCAGCAGCTTAGCAGGGGTGGATGAAGCTTTCTTT
cdr3_aa: CASSLAGVDEAFF